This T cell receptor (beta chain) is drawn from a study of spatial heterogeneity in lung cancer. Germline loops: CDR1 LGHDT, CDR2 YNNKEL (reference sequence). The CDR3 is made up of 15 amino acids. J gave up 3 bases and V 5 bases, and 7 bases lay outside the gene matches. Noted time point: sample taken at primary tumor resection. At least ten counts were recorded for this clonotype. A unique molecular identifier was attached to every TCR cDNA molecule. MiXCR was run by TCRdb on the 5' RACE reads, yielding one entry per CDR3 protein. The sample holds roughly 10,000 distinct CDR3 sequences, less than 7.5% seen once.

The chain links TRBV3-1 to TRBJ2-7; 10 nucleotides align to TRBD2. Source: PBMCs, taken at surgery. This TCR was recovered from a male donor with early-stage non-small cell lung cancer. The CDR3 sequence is CASSFALAGFYEQYF. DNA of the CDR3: TGTGCCAGCAGCTTCGCACTAGCGGGATTCTACGAGCAGTACTTC.